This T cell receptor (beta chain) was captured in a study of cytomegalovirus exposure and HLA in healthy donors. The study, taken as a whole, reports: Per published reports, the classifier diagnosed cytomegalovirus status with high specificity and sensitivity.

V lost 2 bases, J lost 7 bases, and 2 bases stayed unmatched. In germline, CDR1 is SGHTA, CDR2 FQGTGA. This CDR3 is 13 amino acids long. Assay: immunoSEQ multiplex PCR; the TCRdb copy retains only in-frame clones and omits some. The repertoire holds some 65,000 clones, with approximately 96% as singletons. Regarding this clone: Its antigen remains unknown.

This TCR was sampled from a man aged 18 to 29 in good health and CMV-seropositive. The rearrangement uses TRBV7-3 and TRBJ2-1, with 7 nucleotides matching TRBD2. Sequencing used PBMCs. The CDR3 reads CASSLPGRNEQFF. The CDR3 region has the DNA TGTGCCAGCAGCTTACCCGGGAGGAATGAGCAGTTCTTC.